This is a list of T cell receptor beta chains from one sample in a study of shared clonotypes between healthy human individuals. Sequencing used immunoSEQ multiplex PCR; TCRdb keeps in-frame clones, though not all of them. The sample lists some 1 million clones, about 75% occurring once. The material sequenced was memory CD4+ T cells sorted from blood. The receptors were sampled from a man aged 18 to 35 in good health. CDR3s include the opening cysteine and the closing phenylalanine or tryptophan. A D gene is named only where the DNA matches it firmly. The listing skips clone size in some rows; elsewhere it reads once, few, many or a size class.

CDR3	DNA	J	size	length	D	V
CASSLVGLVTEAFF	TGTGCCAGCAGCTTAGTCGGGTTGGTCACTGAAGCTTTCTTT	TRBJ1-1	-	14	-	TRBV7-2
CASSWTGNTGELFF	TGCGCCAGCTCCTGGACAGGTAACACCGGGGAGCTGTTTTTT	TRBJ2-2	once	14	TRBD1	TRBV5-1
CASSLATSGSHEQYF	TGTGCCAGCAGCTTAGCGACTAGCGGGAGTCACGAGCAGTACTTC	TRBJ2-7	-	15	TRBD2	TRBV7-6
CSVEAQTGGTEAFF	TGCAGCGTTGAAGCCCAGACAGGGGGCACTGAAGCTTTCTTT	TRBJ1-1	-	14	TRBD1	TRBV29-1
CASSLAPVRSSTDTQYF	TGTGCCAGCAGCTTAGCCCCCGTCAGATCTAGCACAGATACGCAGTATTTT	TRBJ2-3	-	17	-	TRBV11-2
CAWNRGYFPEAFF	TGTGCCTGGAATCGGGGATATTTCCCTGAAGCTTTCTTT	TRBJ1-1	-	13	-	TRBV30
CASSGTGTKSYEQYF	TGTGCCAGCAGTGGAACCGGGACAAAAAGCTACGAGCAGTACTTC	TRBJ2-7	-	15	-	TRBV6-1
CASSLEDRSSNEQYF	TGCGCCAGCAGCTTGGAGGATCGAAGTTCCAACGAGCAGTACTTC	TRBJ2-7	-	15	-	TRBV5-1
CASHSPGGTDTQYF	TGCGCCAGCCACTCGCCGGGTGGCACAGATACGCAGTATTTT	TRBJ2-3	-	14	-	TRBV5-1
CSVRSGIAGELFF	TGCAGCGTCCGGTCGGGGATCGCCGGGGAGCTGTTTTTT	TRBJ2-2	-	13	-	TRBV29-1
CASSESADYNEQFF	TGTGCCAGCAGTGAATCAGCGGATTACAATGAGCAGTTCTTC	TRBJ2-1	many	14	-	TRBV6-1
CAISESGGLTDTQYF	TGTGCCATCAGTGAGTCAGGCGGACTCACAGATACGCAGTATTTT	TRBJ2-3	-	15	-	TRBV10-3
CASSVRGQSTDTQYF	TGTGCCAGCAGTGTGAGGGGCCAAAGCACAGATACGCAGTATTTT	TRBJ2-3	-	15	-	TRBV2
CASSFSGTPYEQYF	TGCGCCAGCAGCTTTAGCGGGACCCCCTACGAGCAGTACTTC	TRBJ2-7	-	14	TRBD2	TRBV5-1
CASGLRTSASYEQYF	TGTGCTAGTGGTTTGCGGACTAGCGCTTCCTACGAGCAGTACTTC	TRBJ2-7	-	15	TRBD2	TRBV12-5
CASSIGAGTYEQYF	TGTGCCAGTAGTATAGGGGCAGGGACCTACGAGCAGTACTTC	TRBJ2-7	-	14	-	TRBV19
CASSPGPGGYGYTF	TGTGCCAGCAGCCCGGGACCGGGAGGCTATGGCTACACCTTC	TRBJ1-2	-	14	-	TRBV5-6
CASSLRPMAADTQYF	TGTGCCAGCAGTTTACGACCGATGGCGGCAGATACGCAGTATTTT	TRBJ2-3	-	15	-	TRBV27
CASSYQMNTEAFF	TGTGCCAGCAGTTACCAGATGAACACTGAAGCTTTCTTT	TRBJ1-1	-	13	-	TRBV6-5
CASSLRTGTSTDTQYF	TGTGCCAGCAGCTTAAGGACAGGGACCAGCACAGATACGCAGTATTTT	TRBJ2-3	-	16	TRBD1	TRBV5-4
CASSQDAGGAGTGELFF	TGCGCCAGCAGCCAAGATGCAGGGGGCGCCGGCACCGGGGAGCTGTTTTTT	TRBJ2-2	-	17	TRBD1	TRBV4-1
CASSQRAGTTGELFF	TGCGCCAGCAGCCAAAGGGCAGGGACTACCGGGGAGCTGTTTTTT	TRBJ2-2	-	15	-	TRBV5-1
CASSLAPGQSSYNSPLHF	TGTGCCAGCAGCTTGGCCCCGGGACAGAGCTCCTATAATTCACCCCTCCACTTT	TRBJ1-6	once	18	TRBD1	TRBV5-6
CAWSGGLKAETQYF	TGTGCCTGGAGCGGGGGACTTAAAGCGGAGACCCAGTACTTC	TRBJ2-5	-	14	-	TRBV30
CASSLMSYTGELFF	TGTGCCAGCAGCTTAATGTCTTACACCGGGGAGCTGTTTTTT	TRBJ2-2	-	14	-	TRBV7-6
CASRAVGALFGYTF	TGTGCCAGCAGAGCAGTGGGGGCACTATTTGGCTACACCTTC	TRBJ1-2	few	14	-	TRBV2
CAWSDRTVMNTEAFF	TGTGCCTGGAGTGACCGGACAGTCATGAACACTGAAGCTTTCTTT	TRBJ1-1	few	15	-	TRBV30
CASRSAFRGNTEAFF	TGTGCCAGCAGGTCCGCTTTCAGGGGGAACACTGAAGCTTTCTTT	TRBJ1-1	once	15	-	TRBV6-5
CASSSRQGYSGNTIYF	TGTGCCAGCAGCAGTAGGCAGGGATACTCTGGAAACACCATATATTTT	TRBJ1-3	-	16	-	TRBV5-5
CASSLSRGQGQYF	TGTGCCAGCAGTTTATCGAGGGGACAGGGTCAGTATTTT	TRBJ2-3	-	13	TRBD1	TRBV27
CASSLGLTSGMETQYF	TGTGCCAGCAGCTTAGGGTTGACTAGCGGGATGGAGACCCAGTACTTC	TRBJ2-5	-	16	TRBD2	TRBV7-2
CASSQTGTSIYEQYF	TGTGCCAGCAGCCAGACCGGGACTAGTATCTACGAGCAGTACTTC	TRBJ2-7	-	15	TRBD2	TRBV7-2
CASSFSRGGKYQFF	TGTGCCAGCAGCTTTTCACGAGGGGGAAAGTATCAGTTCTTC	TRBJ2-1	-	14	-	TRBV5-4
CASSKGWCRGPDEKLFF	TGTGCCAGCAGCAAAGGATGGTGTAGGGGGCCAGATGAAAAACTGTTTTTT	TRBJ1-4	-	17	-	TRBV21-1
CASATQPGAGANVLTF	TGTGCCAGCGCTACCCAGCCGGGCGCTGGGGCCAACGTCCTGACTTTC	TRBJ2-6	once	16	-	TRBV2
CASSLVGQALLAKNIQYF	TGTGCCAGCAGCTTAGTAGGACAGGCTCTACTAGCCAAAAACATTCAGTACTTC	TRBJ2-4	-	18	TRBD1	TRBV7-2
CASSLGAGGGYNEQFF	TGTGCCAGCAGCTTAGGAGCAGGGGGCGGCTACAATGAGCAGTTCTTC	TRBJ2-1	few	16	TRBD1	TRBV11-2
CAWTETGPTEAFF	TGTGCCTGGACCGAGACAGGGCCCACTGAAGCTTTCTTT	TRBJ1-1	-	13	TRBD1	TRBV30
CSVGSRLTYEQYF	TGCAGCGTCGGATCGCGGTTAACCTACGAGCAGTACTTC	TRBJ2-7	-	13	-	TRBV29-1
CASSLKNVGTDTQYF	TGCGCCAGCAGCTTGAAGAACGTCGGGACAGATACGCAGTATTTT	TRBJ2-3	-	15	-	TRBV5-1
CASSLGQGAYEQYF	TGTGCCAGCAGCTTGGGACAGGGGGCCTACGAGCAGTACTTC	TRBJ2-7	-	14	TRBD1	TRBV5-6
CASSLGPSTDTQYF	TGTGCCAGCAGCTTAGGGCCGAGCACAGATACGCAGTATTTT	TRBJ2-3	-	14	-	TRBV7-2
CASSRTGGGYSYEQYF	TGTGCCAGCAGCCGTACAGGCGGGGGATACTCCTACGAGCAGTACTTC	TRBJ2-7	-	16	TRBD2	TRBV4-2
CASSLGDHTDTQYF	TGCGCCAGCAGCTTGGGGGACCACACAGATACGCAGTATTTT	TRBJ2-3	-	14	-	TRBV5-1
CASSLRVPEKLFF	TGTGCCAGCAGTCTTCGGGTGCCTGAAAAACTGTTTTTT	TRBJ1-4	few	13	-	TRBV27
CSAREGNIQYF	TGCAGTGCTAGAGAGGGAAACATTCAGTACTTC	TRBJ2-4	-	11	-	TRBV20-1
CASSPRQNTNTGELFF	TGCGCCAGCAGCCCAAGACAGAACACGAACACCGGGGAGCTGTTTTTT	TRBJ2-2	-	16	-	TRBV5-1
CSVVSSSLLAGDYEQYF	TGCAGCGTTGTGAGCTCATCCCTACTAGCGGGAGACTACGAGCAGTACTTC	TRBJ2-7	-	17	TRBD2	TRBV29-1
CASSLTGFVQYF	TGCGCCAGCAGCCTGACAGGTTTTGTGCAGTACTTC	TRBJ2-7	-	12	-	TRBV5-1
CASREPGPGGYTF	TGTGCCAGCAGAGAACCGGGACCTGGGGGCTACACCTTC	TRBJ1-2	-	13	-	TRBV6-1
CAWGVDRPDTQYF	TGTGCCTGGGGGGTGGACAGACCAGATACGCAGTATTTT	TRBJ2-3	-	13	-	TRBV30
CASSRTGGPPGELFF	TGTGCCAGCAGCAGGACGGGAGGGCCGCCCGGGGAGCTGTTTTTT	TRBJ2-2	-	15	TRBD2	TRBV7-8
CASSAQASGNQPQHF	TGTGCCAGCAGTGCGCAGGCGAGTGGGAATCAGCCCCAGCATTTT	TRBJ1-5	once	15	-	TRBV2
CASSVASGNTIYF	TGTGCCAGCAGCGTAGCTAGTGGAAACACCATATATTTT	TRBJ1-3	-	13	-	TRBV9
CASTGWGDGYTF	TGTGCCAGTACTGGGTGGGGGGATGGCTACACCTTC	TRBJ1-2	-	12	-	TRBV28